A selection of T cell receptor beta chains follows, all from one sample in a study of neurological immune-mediated disorders. TCRdb recomputed calls from the 5' RACE reads with MiXCR, one row per CDR3 protein. This sample yields 27,000 or so distinct CDR3 sequences, of which roughly 15% are seen a single time; 25% to 30% belongs to the top ten. The sample comprised PBMCs. The receptors here all came from a man between 65 and 85 years old in good health. The CDR3 runs from the conserved cysteine through the conserved F or W. The order of the fields is clone size, D gene, J gene, V gene, CDR3 length, CDR3 protein, CDR3 DNA. D genes are given only for firm matches. Clone size is given for some rows only: seen once, a few or many times, or a class if the clone is expanded.

abundance: many
d_gene: .
j_gene: TRBJ1-2
v_gene: TRBV7-2
len: 15
CDR3aa: CASSLIWDTDVGYTF
CDR3nt: TGTGCCAGCAGCTTAATTTGGGACACGGATGTTGGCTACACCTTC

abundance: .
d_gene: .
j_gene: TRBJ2-7
v_gene: TRBV19
len: 14
CDR3aa: CASSVQGGSGEQYF
CDR3nt: TGTGCCAGTAGTGTACAGGGTGGATCGGGCGAGCAGTACTTC

abundance: many
d_gene: .
j_gene: TRBJ2-1
v_gene: TRBV7-3
len: 14
CDR3aa: CASSLGTPSLGQFF
CDR3nt: TGTGCCAGCAGCTTAGGGACACCCAGTTTGGGGCAGTTCTTC

abundance: few
d_gene: .
j_gene: TRBJ2-2
v_gene: TRBV10-3
len: 13
CDR3aa: CANAGTGTGELFF
CDR3nt: TGTGCCAACGCCGGGACGGGCACCGGGGAGCTGTTTTTT

abundance: many
d_gene: TRBD1
j_gene: TRBJ2-2
v_gene: TRBV7-2
len: 15
CDR3aa: CASSLRDRSTGELFF
CDR3nt: TGTGCCAGCAGCTTACGGGACAGGAGCACCGGGGAGCTGTTTTTT

abundance: .
d_gene: TRBD1
j_gene: TRBJ1-3
v_gene: TRBV6-2/TRBV6-3
len: 16
CDR3aa: CASSPTGGGSGNTIYF
CDR3nt: TGTGCCAGCAGCCCGACAGGGGGCGGCTCTGGAAACACCATATATTTT

abundance: .
d_gene: TRBD2
j_gene: TRBJ2-5
v_gene: TRBV24-1
len: 13
CDR3aa: CATAPGGQETQYF
CDR3nt: TGTGCCACCGCGCCGGGAGGCCAAGAGACCCAGTACTTC

abundance: .
d_gene: .
j_gene: TRBJ1-5
v_gene: TRBV6-2/TRBV6-3
len: 15
CDR3aa: CASSYQGWGNQPQHF
CDR3nt: TGTGCCAGCAGTTACCAGGGGTGGGGCAATCAGCCCCAGCATTTT

abundance: many
d_gene: .
j_gene: TRBJ1-2
v_gene: TRBV4-3
len: 13
CDR3aa: CASSQEMSYGYTF
CDR3nt: TGCGCCAGCAGCCAAGAAATGAGCTATGGCTACACCTTC

abundance: many
d_gene: .
j_gene: TRBJ2-1
v_gene: TRBV7-2
len: 12
CDR3aa: CASSLYQGEQFF
CDR3nt: TGTGCCAGCAGCTTATATCAGGGGGAGCAGTTCTTC

abundance: .
d_gene: .
j_gene: TRBJ1-2
v_gene: TRBV6-6
len: 14
CDR3aa: CASSYSANAYGYTF
CDR3nt: TGTGCCAGCAGTTACTCGGCCAACGCCTATGGCTACACCTTC

abundance: many
d_gene: .
j_gene: TRBJ2-7
v_gene: TRBV7-9
len: 16
CDR3aa: CASSLEFKRYPYEQYF
CDR3nt: TGTGCCAGCAGCTTAGAATTTAAGAGGTACCCCTACGAGCAGTACTTC

abundance: .
d_gene: TRBD2
j_gene: TRBJ2-3
v_gene: TRBV5-1
len: 16
CDR3aa: CASSSLAGDSTDTQYF
CDR3nt: TGCGCCAGCAGCTCACTAGCGGGAGATAGCACAGATACGCAGTATTTT

abundance: .
d_gene: .
j_gene: TRBJ2-1
v_gene: TRBV11-3
len: 13
CDR3aa: CASSYYGNNEQFF
CDR3nt: TGTGCCAGCAGCTACTACGGAAACAATGAGCAGTTCTTC

abundance: many
d_gene: TRBD2
j_gene: TRBJ2-3
v_gene: TRBV11-2
len: 16
CDR3aa: CASSSPLAGGLDTQYF
CDR3nt: TGTGCCAGCAGCTCCCCTCTAGCGGGGGGTTTAGATACGCAGTATTTT

abundance: many
d_gene: TRBD1
j_gene: TRBJ2-2
v_gene: TRBV9
len: 15
CDR3aa: CASSVTGGNTGELFF
CDR3nt: TGTGCCAGCAGCGTCACAGGGGGTAACACCGGGGAGCTGTTTTTT

abundance: many
d_gene: TRBD2
j_gene: TRBJ2-5
v_gene: TRBV5-4
len: 14
CDR3aa: CASSPGLEVETQYF
CDR3nt: TGTGCCAGCAGCCCGGGACTAGAGGTAGAGACCCAGTACTTC

abundance: few
d_gene: .
j_gene: TRBJ2-4
v_gene: TRBV7-2
len: 13
CDR3aa: CASSLETGRIQYF
CDR3nt: TGTGCCAGCAGCTTAGAAACAGGGCGCATTCAGTACTTC

abundance: many
d_gene: TRBD2
j_gene: TRBJ2-1
v_gene: TRBV3-1
len: 17
CDR3aa: CASSQEVLAGAYNEQFF
CDR3nt: TGTGCCAGCAGCCAAGAAGTCCTAGCGGGGGCATACAATGAGCAGTTCTTC

abundance: many
d_gene: TRBD2
j_gene: TRBJ2-7
v_gene: TRBV3-1
len: 16
CDR3aa: CASSQGARLASYEQYF
CDR3nt: TGTGCCAGCAGCCAAGGGGCGAGACTAGCGTCCTACGAGCAGTACTTC

abundance: many
d_gene: TRBD1
j_gene: TRBJ1-2
v_gene: TRBV5-1
len: 14
CDR3aa: CASSIGTGFYGYTF
CDR3nt: TGCGCCAGCAGCATAGGGACAGGGTTCTATGGCTACACCTTC

abundance: many
d_gene: .
j_gene: TRBJ2-3
v_gene: TRBV13
len: 12
CDR3aa: CASSSTWDTQYF
CDR3nt: TGTGCCAGCAGCTCGACGTGGGATACGCAGTATTTT

abundance: many
d_gene: .
j_gene: TRBJ1-5
v_gene: TRBV5-5
len: 15
CDR3aa: CASSLDVGGNQPQHF
CDR3nt: TGTGCCAGCAGCCTCGACGTGGGGGGAAATCAGCCCCAGCATTTT

abundance: .
d_gene: .
j_gene: TRBJ1-1
v_gene: TRBV4-3
len: 14
CDR3aa: CASSQEWTCTEAFF
CDR3nt: TGCGCCAGCAGCCAAGAGTGGACATGTACTGAAGCTTTCTTT

abundance: many
d_gene: .
j_gene: TRBJ2-1
v_gene: TRBV25-1
len: 13
CDR3aa: CASSELGGNEQFF
CDR3nt: TGTGCCAGCAGTGAATTAGGCGGCAATGAGCAGTTCTTC

abundance: many
d_gene: .
j_gene: TRBJ2-2
v_gene: TRBV20-1
len: 14
CDR3aa: CSARDQEYTGELFF
CDR3nt: TGCAGTGCTAGAGATCAGGAATACACCGGGGAGCTGTTTTTT

abundance: few
d_gene: .
j_gene: TRBJ2-3
v_gene: TRBV18
len: 13
CDR3aa: CASSLELRRTQYF
CDR3nt: TGTGCCAGCTCACTGGAGCTCAGGCGCACGCAGTATTTT

abundance: many
d_gene: TRBD2
j_gene: TRBJ2-3
v_gene: TRBV12-3/TRBV12-4
len: 16
CDR3aa: CASRPLLSGGSDTQYF
CDR3nt: TGTGCCAGCAGACCTCTCTTGAGCGGGGGGTCAGATACGCAGTATTTT

abundance: many
d_gene: .
j_gene: TRBJ1-1
v_gene: TRBV10-3
len: 13
CDR3aa: CAISEYGDTEAFF
CDR3nt: TGTGCCATCAGTGAGTACGGGGACACTGAAGCTTTCTTT

abundance: many
d_gene: TRBD1
j_gene: TRBJ1-4
v_gene: TRBV20-1
len: 15
CDR3aa: CSARDRRQGVGKLFF
CDR3nt: TGCAGTGCTAGAGATCGACGGCAGGGGGTGGGAAAACTGTTTTTT

abundance: many
d_gene: TRBD1
j_gene: TRBJ2-5
v_gene: TRBV5-1
len: 16
CDR3aa: CASSPRGTGAGETQYF
CDR3nt: TGCGCCAGCAGCCCGAGGGGGACAGGGGCTGGAGAGACCCAGTACTTC

abundance: many
d_gene: .
j_gene: TRBJ1-1
v_gene: TRBV6-6
len: 13
CDR3aa: CASSSKDYTEAFF
CDR3nt: TGTGCCAGCAGTTCCAAGGATTACACTGAAGCTTTCTTT

abundance: .
d_gene: .
j_gene: TRBJ2-7
v_gene: TRBV10-3
len: 15
CDR3aa: CAISESVEGSYEQYF
CDR3nt: TGTGCCATCAGTGAGTCGGTGGAGGGAAGCTACGAGCAGTACTTC

abundance: many
d_gene: .
j_gene: TRBJ1-2
v_gene: TRBV12-3/TRBV12-4
len: 12
CDR3aa: CASSLGGDGYTF
CDR3nt: TGTGCCAGCAGTTTGGGAGGGGACGGCTACACCTTC

abundance: many
d_gene: .
j_gene: TRBJ1-2
v_gene: TRBV20-1
len: 13
CDR3aa: CSARTEIEGGYTF
CDR3nt: TGCAGTGCTAGGACAGAAATCGAAGGTGGCTACACCTTC

abundance: many
d_gene: TRBD1
j_gene: TRBJ1-2
v_gene: TRBV24-1
len: 15
CDR3aa: CATSDRTGGNYGYTF
CDR3nt: TGTGCCACCAGTGATAGGACAGGCGGGAACTATGGCTACACCTTC

abundance: .
d_gene: .
j_gene: TRBJ1-2
v_gene: TRBV14
len: 17
CDR3aa: CASSPRGIKGKAGGYTF
CDR3nt: TGTGCCAGCAGCCCCCGGGGGATAAAAGGGAAGGCGGGAGGCTACACCTTC

abundance: many
d_gene: .
j_gene: TRBJ2-6
v_gene: TRBV7-8
len: 14
CDR3aa: CASSLKTGANVLTF
CDR3nt: TGTGCCAGCAGCTTAAAAACTGGGGCCAACGTCCTGACTTTC

abundance: many
d_gene: .
j_gene: TRBJ1-1
v_gene: TRBV6-6
len: 17
CDR3aa: CASSLLTMELLNTEAFF
CDR3nt: TGTGCCAGCAGCTTACTTACCATGGAGCTGTTGAACACTGAAGCTTTCTTT

abundance: many
d_gene: TRBD2
j_gene: TRBJ2-6
v_gene: TRBV4-1
len: 18
CDR3aa: CASSQDHSGRAGANVLTF
CDR3nt: TGCGCCAGCAGCCAAGATCATTCAGGGAGGGCTGGGGCCAACGTCCTGACTTTC

abundance: many
d_gene: .
j_gene: TRBJ2-7
v_gene: TRBV29-1
len: 11
CDR3aa: CSVATGYEQYF
CDR3nt: TGCAGCGTGGCCACCGGGTACGAGCAGTACTTC

abundance: many
d_gene: TRBD1
j_gene: TRBJ1-2
v_gene: TRBV7-8
len: 15
CDR3aa: CASRYGQGLGYGYTF
CDR3nt: TGTGCCAGCAGATACGGACAGGGACTAGGCTATGGCTACACCTTC

abundance: many
d_gene: .
j_gene: TRBJ2-7
v_gene: TRBV4-3
len: 13
CDR3aa: CASSLNWGSEQYF
CDR3nt: TGCGCCAGCAGCCTTAATTGGGGGTCCGAGCAGTACTTC

abundance: many
d_gene: .
j_gene: TRBJ2-5
v_gene: TRBV7-2
len: 14
CDR3aa: CASSFGGVRETQYF
CDR3nt: TGTGCCAGCAGCTTTGGAGGCGTCCGGGAGACCCAGTACTTC

abundance: many
d_gene: TRBD1
j_gene: TRBJ2-7
v_gene: TRBV18
len: 14
CDR3aa: CASSPGQGLDEQYF
CDR3nt: TGTGCCAGCTCACCAGGACAGGGCCTCGACGAGCAGTACTTC

abundance: many
d_gene: TRBD2
j_gene: TRBJ2-1
v_gene: TRBV7-3
len: 15
CDR3aa: CASSLRTSGRSEQFF
CDR3nt: TGTGCCAGCAGCCTCAGGACTAGCGGGAGATCTGAGCAGTTCTTC

abundance: many
d_gene: .
j_gene: TRBJ1-5
v_gene: TRBV2
len: 13
CDR3aa: CASGGPGNQPQHF
CDR3nt: TGTGCCAGCGGTGGACCGGGTAATCAGCCCCAGCATTTT

abundance: .
d_gene: TRBD2
j_gene: TRBJ2-7
v_gene: TRBV6-6
len: 18
CDR3aa: CASTSEVAGALSSYEQYF
CDR3nt: TGTGCCAGCACCTCGGAGGTAGCGGGGGCCCTGAGCTCCTACGAGCAGTACTTT

abundance: many
d_gene: .
j_gene: TRBJ2-7
v_gene: TRBV27
len: 15
CDR3aa: CASSLTGNQRTEQYF
CDR3nt: TGTGCCAGCAGTTTAACGGGGAACCAGCGCACCGAGCAGTACTTC

abundance: .
d_gene: .
j_gene: TRBJ2-5
v_gene: TRBV11-2
len: 13
CDR3aa: CASSLGVRQTQYF
CDR3nt: TGTGCCAGCAGCTTAGGGGTCAGACAGACCCAGTACTTC

abundance: many
d_gene: TRBD2
j_gene: TRBJ2-3
v_gene: TRBV11-3
len: 20
CDR3aa: CASSLGYGLAGGPGTDTQYF
CDR3nt: TGTGCCAGCAGCTTAGGATACGGACTAGCGGGGGGGCCCGGCACAGATACGCAGTATTTT

abundance: few
d_gene: .
j_gene: TRBJ1-1
v_gene: TRBV7-8
len: 13
CDR3aa: CASSPGWVTEAFF
CDR3nt: TGTGCCAGCAGCCCGGGGTGGGTTACTGAAGCTTTCTTT